One sample yielded the 20 T cell receptor beta chains listed below, sequenced in a study of CD8+CD57+ T cells in acquired aplastic anemia. Both TCR beta VDJ combination and CDR3 sequence profiling were carried out. Genomic DNA was the template for this profiling. One entry per CDR3 protein results from TCRdb running MiXCR on the reads. The sample records some 170,000 distinct CDR3 sequences, roughly 48% being singletons. It was patients with CD8+CD57+ cell expansion by flow cytometry who were chosen for sequencing. Material for sequencing was sorted CD4+, CD8+, or CD8+CD57+ T cells (not recorded which) from PBMCs. The source of these receptors is a human donor with aplastic anemia.

In its sample, this clonotype was seen many times. V and J are TRBV6-4 and TRBJ2-2; D gene ambiguous. The CDR3 spans 14 residues. Germline V gene lookup returns CDR1 MRHNA and CDR2 SNTAGT. Trimming removed 3 bases from V and 6 bases from J, with 11 bases in between. DNA for the CDR3: TGTGCCAGCAGTGATCTACAGTTCTCCGGGGAGCTGTTTTTT. This sequence encodes CASSDLQFSGELFF.

This clonotype was detected a few times. The gene calls are TRBV10-3 and TRBJ1-2; 7 nucleotides agree with TRBD1. Germline V gene sequence: CDR1 ENHRY, CDR2 SYGVKD. CDR3 length equals 14 residues. After removal of 7 bases from V and 3 bases from J, the junction contained 8 bases not matched to a gene. The CDR3 loop reads CAINPQGFDYGYTF. Here the CDR3 DNA reads TGTGCCATCAACCCACAGGGGTTTGACTATGGCTACACCTTC.

The chain's CDR3 is CASSLTGYEQYF. CDR3 nucleotide sequence: TGTGCCAGCAGTTTAACTGGCTACGAGCAGTACTTC. The chain joins TRBV7-9 to TRBJ2-7; D unclear. Germline CDR1 SEHNR, CDR2 FQNEAQ (reference sequence). There are 12 residues in the CDR3. V gave up 6 bases and J gave up 3 bases, with 9 bases separating them.

This clonotype was recorded only once. The chain employs TRBV10-3 and TRBJ1-1; 7 bases align to TRBD1. This CDR3 spans 16 amino acids. V was clipped by 0 bases and J by 2 bases; unmatched bases: 6. The germline V gene encodes CDR1 ENHRY and CDR2 SYGVKD. The CDR3 region has the DNA TGTGCCATCAGTGAGTCGGTGGGACAGACCAACACTGAAGCTTTCTTT. Protein: CAISESVGQTNTEAFF.

CDR3 region: CSAAGTFLEQYF. In nucleotides, the CDR3 is TGCAGTGCAGCCGGGACATTCCTCGAGCAGTACTTC. This rearrangement joins TRBV20-1 to TRBJ2-7; D may be TRBD1 (6 bases). V was cut by 6 bases and J by 6 bases, with 15 bases left in between. The CDR3 covers 12 residues. Looked up from germline, CDR1 is DFQATT and CDR2 is SNEGSKA (reference sequence).

The CDR3 reads CASSRQGNNYGYTF. In DNA, the CDR3 is TGTGCCAGCAGTCGACAGGGGAATAACTATGGCTACACCTTC. This chain joins TRBV12-3 or TRBV12-4 and TRBJ1-2, with TRBD1 identical over 8 bases. The CDR3 totals 14 residues. V was clipped by 5 bases and J by 1 base; unmatched bases: 3.

In its sample, this clonotype was seen many times. The chain has TRBV20-1 and TRBJ2-2; the D is unclear. The V gene's germline CDR1 is DFQATT and CDR2 SNEGSKA (reference sequence). This CDR3 is 11 amino acids long. V gave up 6 bases and J gave up 5 bases, with 7 bases separating them. The chain's CDR3 is CSAQRTGELFF. In nucleotides, the CDR3 is TGCAGTGCCCAGAGAACCGGGGAGCTGTTTTTT.

V and J are TRBV10-1 and TRBJ2-7; D is perhaps TRBD2 (5 bases). CDR1 and CDR2 (germline): WNHNN, SYGVQD (reference sequence). V was cut by 5 bases and J by 0 bases, with 11 bases left in between. This CDR3 comprises 14 residues. The CDR3, as DNA: TGCGCCAGCAGTAAGGATAGCGCCTCCTACGAGCAGTACTTC. Its translation: CASSKDSASYEQYF.

DNA of the CDR3: TGTGCCAGCAGCCAGGATATAAGCGGGGACACGCAGTATTTT. It yields the protein CASSQDISGDTQYF. This rearrangement joins TRBV3-1 to TRBJ2-3, with 7 bases aligning to TRBD2. CDR1 and CDR2 (germline): LGHDT, YNNKEL (reference sequence). Losses at the gene ends were 3 bases for V and 9 bases for J; bases not matched to a gene: 9. This CDR3 contains 14 residues.

This rearrangement joins TRBV6-5 to TRBJ2-7, with D perhaps TRBD2 (6 bases). Deletions cut 2 bases from V and 4 bases from J, with 12 bases between. The CDR3 is 14 residues long. Germline values: CDR1 MNHEY, CDR2 SVGAGI. The CDR3 DNA follows: TGTGCCAGCAGTTACGGCCCGGGGGTGTACGAGCAGTACTTC. This encodes CASSYGPGVYEQYF.

This clonotype came up a few times. The chain combines TRBV20-1 with TRBJ2-5; D might be TRBD1 (5 bases). This CDR3 is 16 amino acids long. The V gene lost 6 bases and the J gene lost 2 bases, with 22 bases spanning the gap. CDR1 is DFQATT and CDR2 is SNEGSKA in the germline V gene (reference sequence). The DNA for the CDR3 is TGCAGTGCCAGTAGTCCCGGCACAGGCTTTCAAGAGACCCAGTACTTC. Translation gives CSASSPGTGFQETQYF.

The chain employs TRBV2 and TRBJ1-2, with D perhaps TRBD1 (5 bases). The CDR3 is 13 amino acids. With 6 bases removed from V and 7 bases from J, the gap between germline ends came to 15 bases. Germline CDR1 is SNHLY and CDR2 is FYNNEI. The CDR3 here is CASSARDSSGYTF. The CDR3 nucleotides are TGTGCCAGCAGCGCCAGGGATTCAAGTGGCTACACCTTC. The full variable domain, rest sourced from reference TRBV2 and TRBJ1-2, is EPEVTQTPSHQVTQMGQEVILRCVPISNHLYFYWYRQILGQKVEFLVSFYNNEISEKSEIFDDQFSVERPDGSNFTLKIRSTKLEDSAMYFCASSARDSSGYTFGSGTRLTVV.

The genes are TRBV27 and TRBJ2-7, with TRBD2 matching over 7 bases. The V segment lost 2 bases and the J segment 4 bases; nucleotides outside the gene matches: 8. The CDR3 length is 15 residues. CDR1 is MNHEY and CDR2 is SMNVEV in the germline V gene (reference sequence). CDR3 sequence: CASSLGGVDRYEQYF. As DNA, the CDR3 is TGTGCCAGCAGTTTAGGGGGGGTGGATCGATACGAGCAGTACTTC.

The chain uses TRBV7-3 and TRBJ2-7; TRBD1 matches at 9 bases. V gave up 5 bases and J gave up 6 bases; unmatched junction bases: 8. In germline, CDR1 is SGHTA, CDR2 FQGTGA. The CDR3 runs 14 residues. The CDR3 bases are TGTGCCAGCAGCAAAGGGGACAGGGCCGCCGAGCAGTACTTC. Its protein is CASSKGDRAAEQYF.

This clonotype was observed at least ten times. The V gene is TRBV20-1, the J gene TRBJ2-5; 10 positions match TRBD1. CDR1 DFQATT and CDR2 SNEGSKA come from the germline V gene (reference sequence). This CDR3 region has 15 residues. V lost 3 bases to trimming and J lost 2 bases; unmatched junction nucleotides: 6. The CDR3 here is CSARGDRGRQETQYF. The CDR3 DNA is TGCAGTGCTAGGGGTGACAGGGGGCGGCAAGAGACCCAGTACTTC.

This clonotype was counted a few times. The chain's CDR3 is CATSRLAYNEQFF. The CDR3 DNA reads as TGTGCCACCAGTAGGCTAGCCTACAATGAGCAGTTCTTC. This rearrangement joins TRBV24-1 to TRBJ2-1; D ambiguous. From germline, CDR1 is KGHDR and CDR2 SFDVKD. The V gene lost 6 bases and the J gene lost 2 bases, with 7 bases spanning the gap. There are 13 residues in the CDR3.

This clonotype was recorded many times. CDR3 loop: CASRRGQGAETQYF. The CDR3 DNA reads as TGTGCCAGCAGGCGGGGGCAGGGCGCTGAGACCCAGTACTTC. The genes are TRBV2 and TRBJ2-5, with D perhaps matching TRBD2 (7 bases). This CDR3 contains 14 residues. The germline V gene has CDR1 SNHLY and CDR2 FYNNEI. V lost 6 bases to trimming and J lost 5 bases, with 16 bases between them.

In its sample, this clonotype was seen a few times. The chain has TRBV19 and TRBJ2-7; D perhaps matches TRBD2 (5 bases). The V gene's germline CDR1 is LNHDA and CDR2 SQIVND (reference sequence). The CDR3 totals 14 residues. The V gene lost 8 bases and the J gene lost 5 bases, with 19 bases spanning the gap. CDR3 sequence: CASSRSGNLHEQYF. The CDR3 nucleotides read TGTGCCAGTTCAAGGTCGGGGAATCTCCACGAGCAGTACTTC.

The chain recombines TRBV7-6 with TRBJ2-5; D may be TRBD2 (7 bases). From germline, CDR1 is SGHVS and CDR2 FNYEAQ. CDR3 size: 16 residues. Trimming shortened V by 4 bases and J by 9 bases, and 24 bases separated the two germline ends. The CDR3 DNA follows: TGTGCCAGCAGCTCCCTACGCGGGGGCCGCCTAATATCCCAGTACTTC. The encoded protein is CASSSLRGGRLISQYF.

The genes are TRBV24-1 and TRBJ1-1; D may be TRBD1 (6 bases). The germline gives CDR1 KGHDR, CDR2 SFDVKD. The germline V and J ends were trimmed by 3 bases and 2 bases, with 15 bases remaining between them. The CDR3 loop spans 16 amino acids. CDR3 sequence (DNA): TGTGCCACCAGTGATGGCCTTGGACAGAGAAACACTGAAGCTTTCTTT. Encoded protein: CATSDGLGQRNTEAFF.